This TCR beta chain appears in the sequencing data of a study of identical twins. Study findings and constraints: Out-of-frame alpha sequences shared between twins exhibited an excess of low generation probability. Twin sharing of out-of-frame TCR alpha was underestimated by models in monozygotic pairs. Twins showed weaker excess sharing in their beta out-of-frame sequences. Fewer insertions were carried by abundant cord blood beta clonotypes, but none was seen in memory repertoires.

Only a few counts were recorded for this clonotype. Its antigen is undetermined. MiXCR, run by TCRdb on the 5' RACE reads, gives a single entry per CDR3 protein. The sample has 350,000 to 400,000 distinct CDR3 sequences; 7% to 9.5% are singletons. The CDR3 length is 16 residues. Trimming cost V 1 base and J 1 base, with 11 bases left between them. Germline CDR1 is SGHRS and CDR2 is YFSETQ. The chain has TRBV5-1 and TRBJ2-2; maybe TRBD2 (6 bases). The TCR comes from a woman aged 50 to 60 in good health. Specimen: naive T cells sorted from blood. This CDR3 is CASSLRGSGNTGELFF. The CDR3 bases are TGCGCCAGCAGCTTGCGAGGTAGCGGGAACACCGGGGAGCTGTTTTTT.